The clone carrying this T cell receptor (beta chain) was picked up a small number of times. The antigen is unknown. This CDR3 is built from 16 residues. Per germline, CDR1 MDHEN and CDR2 SYDVKM. Trimming stripped 4 bases from V and 3 bases from J, with 19 bases between. This entry belongs to a study of early T cells in non-severe SARS-CoV-2 infection. Study-wide background: The chains were unpaired, and the sequenced material was bulk RNA from unsorted whole blood.

General study points: Anti-spike CD8 responses were favored in VDJdb matching, and private and CD4 specificities were missed.

Unique molecular identifiers were added to individual cDNA molecules. TCRdb reprocessed the 5' RACE reads via MiXCR and lists one record per CDR3 protein. The table has some 52,000 distinct CDR3 sequences, roughly 8% seen once. The origin of this receptor is an adult who was a healthcare worker with PCR-confirmed SARS-CoV-2 infection or an uninfected control (not recorded which). Sequencing was carried out using whole blood. The chain carries TRBV28 and TRBJ2-7; D is perhaps TRBD1 or TRBD2 (7 bases each). CDR3 loop: CASSSNRGGDIYEQYF. CDR3 nucleotide sequence: TGTGCCAGCAGTTCAAACAGGGGAGGGGATATCTACGAGCAGTACTTC.